This entry is about one T cell receptor beta chain. Its target is not known. Trimming took off 7 bases at V and 4 bases at J, with 7 bases between the two ends. The CDR3 is 12 amino acids. Germline CDR1 is KGHDR and CDR2 is SFDVKD. The data stem from a study of T cells after yellow fever vaccination. Findings and limits, study-wide: Detected again after the booster were most primary-vaccination clones, at nearly 97% CD4 and nearly 90% CD8. The secondary response showed a weaker magnitude and a faster peak, day 5 versus 15.

Universal primer sites and UMIs were introduced during 5'RACE template-switching synthesis of TCR cDNA. TCRdb ran MiXCR on the 5' RACE reads and lists one entry per CDR3 protein. The data hold about 260,000 distinct CDR3 sequences, with roughly 5.6% observed a single time. This receptor was identified in a man between 18 and 29 years old who received the YFV17D yellow fever vaccine. Sequencing used CD4+ T cells sorted from PBMCs, obtained on the day of the yellow fever booster vaccination. The chain employs TRBV24-1 and TRBJ2-1; D is unresolved. CDR3: CATRSRYNEQFF. CDR3 DNA sequence: TGTGCCACCAGGAGTCGGTACAATGAGCAGTTCTTC.